The 16 T cell receptor beta chains given below trace back to one sample, sequenced in a study of cytomegalovirus exposure and HLA in healthy donors. Primers included in the PCR were 60 Vbeta and 13 Jbeta primers. Produced via immunoSEQ multiplex PCR; TCRdb's table is partial and in-frame only. Its table lists around 210,000 clones. The specimen sequenced was PBMCs. The receptors derive from a woman in her 30s in good health and CMV-seropositive.

This sequence joins TRBV11-2 and TRBJ2-2; D call uncertain. V lost 5 bases to trimming and J lost 1 base, with 23 bases between them. Germline loops: CDR1 SGHAT, CDR2 FQNNGV. The CDR3 length is 19 residues. This CDR3 is CASSHSTHRDGWNTGELFF. Here the CDR3 DNA reads TGTGCCAGCAGCCACTCCACACACCGCGACGGGTGGAACACCGGGGAGCTGTTTTTT.

V usage is TRBV7-7 and J usage is TRBJ2-1; 11 nucleotides match TRBD2. The CDR3 totals 17 residues. Looked up from germline, CDR1 is SSHAT and CDR2 is FNYEAQ (reference sequence). Unmatched junction bases numbered 6, after V lost 1 base and J lost 4 bases. CDR3 residues: CASSLGAGTSGYNEQFF. Here the CDR3 DNA reads TGTGCCAGCAGCTTAGGAGCCGGGACTAGCGGTTACAATGAGCAGTTCTTC.

The chain joins TRBV11-2 to TRBJ2-1; 7 bases agree with TRBD1. CDR3 length equals 15 residues. V trimming: 5 bases; J trimming: 2 bases; junction bases outside the gene matches: 6. Per germline, CDR1 SGHAT and CDR2 FQNNGV. The CDR3 protein is CASSLRQGPYNEQFF. The CDR3 region has the DNA TGTGCCAGCAGCCTAAGACAGGGACCCTACAATGAGCAGTTCTTC.

J is TRBJ2-1 and V is TRBV18; TRBD2 aligns across 15 bases. Unmatched junction bases numbered 3, after V lost 3 bases and J lost 0 bases. The length of the CDR3 is 18 residues. The germline V gene encodes CDR1 KGHSH and CDR2 LQKENI. CDR3 loop: CASSPRTSGGASYNEQFF. The CDR3 DNA reads TGTGCCAGCTCACCCCGGACTAGCGGGGGGGCCTCCTACAATGAGCAGTTCTTC.

The chain has TRBV7-6 and TRBJ1-3; 8 bases match TRBD1. V was pared by 5 bases and J by 0 bases, with 6 bases of the junction left unmatched. The germline V gene has CDR1 SGHVS and CDR2 FNYEAQ. The CDR3 is made up of 16 amino acids. The CDR3 loop is CASSPDRGPSGNTIYF. For the CDR3, the DNA is TGTGCCAGCAGCCCCGACAGGGGACCCTCTGGAAACACCATATATTTT.

The rearrangement joins TRBV10-3 to TRBJ2-3; 12 bases agree with TRBD2. This CDR3 is built from 19 residues. Germline V gene lookup returns CDR1 ENHRY and CDR2 SYGVKD. Unmatched junction bases numbered 15, after V lost 5 bases and J lost 3 bases. The CDR3 here is CAISFPASGGAEGTDTQYF. CDR3 coding DNA: TGTGCCATCAGTTTCCCCGCTAGCGGGGGGGCTGAAGGGACAGATACGCAGTATTTT.

V gene TRBV19 combines with J gene TRBJ2-2; 9 bases fit TRBD1. There are 15 residues in the CDR3. Germline V gene data show CDR1 as LNHDA and CDR2 as SQIVND (reference sequence). Trimming took 8 bases from V and 8 from J; bases not matched to a gene: 12. The CDR3 DNA sequence: TGTGCCAGTTTAAAATTACAGGGGGCAAGTGGGGAGCTGTTTTTT. Amino acid sequence: CASLKLQGASGELFF. Together with reference TRBV19 and TRBJ2-2, the CDR3 gives the full variable domain: DGGITQSPKYLFRKEGQNVTLSCEQNLNHDAMYWYRQDPGQGLRLIYYSQIVNDFQKGDIAEGYSVSREKKESFPLTVTSAQKNPTAFYLCASLKLQGASGELFFGEGSRLTVL.

V gene TRBV21-1 combines with J gene TRBJ1-1; the table gives TRBD1 as D, unverified against the DNA. TRBV21-1 has pseudogene status. The CDR3 contains 18 residues. The chain's CDR3 is CASIPDTSWYASNTEAFF. CDR3 DNA sequence: TGTGCCAGCATTCCGGACACGAGTTGGTATGCATCGAACACTGAAGCTTTCTTT.

The chain links TRBV4-3 to TRBJ2-7; the D gene is possibly TRBD2 (6 bases). Germline V gives CDR1 LGHNA, CDR2 YSLEER. V gave up 3 bases and J gave up 2 bases, with 11 bases separating them. CDR3 length: 14 residues. The CDR3 DNA sequence: TGCGCCAGCAGCCAGGGACTGGGACCCTACGAGCAGTACTTC. Amino acid sequence: CASSQGLGPYEQYF.

The V call is TRBV11-3, the J call TRBJ1-1, with D hard to call. Trimming took 5 bases from V and 7 from J, leaving 23 bases between them. This CDR3 has 16 amino acids. Germline-derived CDR1 and CDR2 are SGHNT and YENEEA. The CDR3 sequence: CASSPDGRDGVDEAFF. Written as DNA, the CDR3 is TGTGCCAGCAGCCCAGACGGGCGCGACGGGGTCGATGAAGCTTTCTTT.

The chain joins TRBV10-3 to TRBJ2-3; 14 bases agree with TRBD2. The CDR3 is made up of 16 amino acids. The germline V gene encodes CDR1 ENHRY and CDR2 SYGVKD. The V segment lost 7 bases and the J segment 4 bases; nucleotides outside the gene matches: 7. The CDR3 protein is CAITKGTSGGPDTQYF. The DNA for the CDR3 is TGTGCCATCACTAAGGGGACTAGCGGGGGACCAGATACGCAGTATTTT.

The V call is TRBV29-1, the J call TRBJ1-2; no clear D gene. Germline V lookup: CDR1 SQVTM, CDR2 ANQGSEA. V lost 7 bases to trimming and J lost 6 bases, with 12 bases between them. The CDR3 covers 11 residues. CDR3 nucleotides: TGCAGCGGCACGGTTGTGAATGGCTACACCTTC. It is translated as CSGTVVNGYTF. Using reference TRBV29-1 and TRBJ1-2 for the parts outside the CDR3, the full variable domain is SAVISQKPSRDICQRGTSLTIQCQVDSQVTMMFWYRQQPGQSLTLIATANQGSEATYESGFVIDKFPISRPNLTFSTLTVSNMSPEDSSIYLCSGTVVNGYTFGSGTRLTVV.

DNA of the CDR3: TGTGCCAGCCGGACATCCCAAGAGACCCAGTACTTC. Translating it yields CASRTSQETQYF. The chain is built from TRBV2 and TRBJ2-5; possible D gene TRBD1, 5 bases. The CDR3 has 12 amino acids. Germline lookup yields CDR1 SNHLY and CDR2 FYNNEI. V lost 8 bases to trimming and J lost 1 base, with 8 bases between them.

V is TRBV7-8 and J is TRBJ1-3, with 7 bases aligning to TRBD1. The CDR3 is made up of 16 amino acids. The germline V gene encodes CDR1 SGHVS and CDR2 FQNEAQ. Germline trimming cut 4 bases from V and 0 bases from J; bases unmatched to any gene: 6. The DNA for the CDR3 is TGTGCCAGCAGCTGGGGACAGCCGAGCTCTGGAAACACCATATATTTT. It encodes CASSWGQPSSGNTIYF. Based on the CDR3 plus reference TRBV7-8 and TRBJ1-3, the full variable domain is GAGVSQSPRYKVAKRGQDVALRCDPISGHVSLFWYQQALGQGPEFLTYFQNEAQLDKSGLPSDRFFAERPEGSVSTLKIQRTQQEDSAVYLCASSWGQPSSGNTIYFGEGSWLTVV.

The chain is built from TRBV2 and TRBJ1-1; D is uncertain. V was cut by 6 bases and J by 1 base, with 9 bases left in between. The CDR3 extends over 13 amino acids. CDR1 SNHLY and CDR2 FYNNEI come from the germline V gene. The CDR3 bases are TGTGCCAGCAGAACACAGTGGAACACTGAAGCTTTCTTT. Its protein product is CASRTQWNTEAFF.

The chain employs TRBV6-5 and TRBJ2-2; tentative D call: TRBD1 (6 bases). CDR1 and CDR2 from the germline V gene are MNHEY and SVGAGI. There are 15 residues in the CDR3. Trimming pared 0 bases from V and 2 bases from J, leaving 7 bases between. CDR3 residues: CASSYSTGNTGELFF. Here the CDR3 DNA reads TGTGCCAGCAGTTACTCGACAGGCAACACCGGGGAGCTGTTTTTT.